The clone carrying this TCR beta chain was counted a few times. Its antigen is still unknown. The CDR3 totals 17 residues. Germline assignment: CDR1 DFQATT and CDR2 SNEGSKA (reference sequence). Trimming cost V 3 bases and J 4 bases; bases outside gene matches: 16. A second PCR of about 6 to 12 cycles used a sample-barcoded 5' primer and a J-beta primer mix. TCRdb reprocessed the 5' RACE reads with MiXCR, giving one entry per CDR3 protein. The table lists 650,000 to 800,000 distinct CDR3 sequences, 40% to 50% of them singletons, with approximately 19% in the top ten. RNA extraction gave at least 5 micrograms of total RNA per sample. This entry comes from a study of blood T cells in healthy people across ages. Study findings and constraints: Roughly linear declines in TCR beta diversity per million T cells occurred with age. In the absence of known donor CMV status, changes in expanded clonotypes were possibly confounded. Underestimates were what the diversity estimates from one million T cells were considered to be.

Source material: blood. The J gene is TRBJ2-7, the V gene TRBV20-1; TRBD1 agrees at 9 bases. The TCR was taken from a man aged 55-75 years in good health. Here the CDR3 DNA reads TGCAGTGCTAGGAGGGGACAGGGTGGCCCCAGAGGTTACGAGCAGTACTTC. Protein sequence: CSARRGQGGPRGYEQYF.